What follows are 18 T cell receptor beta chains derived from one specimen sequenced in a study of shared clonotypes between healthy human individuals. The protocol was immunoSEQ multiplex PCR, while the TCRdb copy is restricted to in-frame clones and leaves out a portion. The sample contains a few hundred thousand clones, roughly 97% of which appear only once. The sequencing sample was made of naive CD4+ T cells sorted from blood. Subset given: CD45RA+ positively selected. The receptors were gathered from a woman aged 30 to 39 in good health.

This clone was counted a single time. V and J are TRBV18 and TRBJ2-5; TRBD1 agrees at 9 bases. Germline CDR1 and CDR2: KGHSH and LQKENI. This CDR3 spans 15 amino acids. The ends lost 2 bases at V and 0 bases at J; junction bases unmatched: 1. The chain's CDR3 is CASSPGQGYQETQYF. The CDR3 DNA reads as TGTGCCAGCTCACCAGGACAGGGGTACCAAGAGACCCAGTACTTC.

The chain joins TRBV28 to TRBJ1-5; D gene unclear. The CDR3 contains 13 residues. In germline, CDR1 is MDHEN, CDR2 SYDVKM. The V end lost 3 bases, the J end lost 6 bases, and 9 bases lay between the germline ends. The chain's CDR3 is CASSFPESQPQHF. The DNA of the CDR3 is TGTGCCAGCAGTTTCCCAGAGAGTCAGCCCCAGCATTTT.

The chain links TRBV5-1 to TRBJ2-1; 10 bases are shared with TRBD1. The CDR3 length is 20 residues. The germline CDR1 and CDR2 sequences are SGHRS and YFSETQ. The junction had 15 bases not matched to a gene; V was cut back by 3 bases and J by 0 bases. CDR3 amino acids: CASSSGAGTGDFPSYNEQFF. CDR3 bases: TGCGCCAGCAGCTCTGGGGCCGGGACAGGGGATTTCCCCTCCTACAATGAGCAGTTCTTC.

This clone was picked up one time. The chain links TRBV27 to TRBJ2-5, with no clear D. With the DNA end fitting TRBJ2-7 better, the J assignment may be wrong. The CDR3 runs to 16 residues. Germline V CDR1 and CDR2: MNHEY, SMNVEV (reference sequence). The CDR3 bases are TGTGCCAGCAGCGATTCCGCCCCGGGCCATCGCTACGAGCAGTACTTC. Translation gives CASSDSAPGHRYEQYF.

The chain couples TRBV19 to TRBJ2-4, with TRBD2 as a possible D gene (5 bases). CDR1 is LNHDA, CDR2 SQIVND, per germline (reference sequence). The V and J ends lost 0 bases and 15 bases respectively, with 12 bases between them. CDR3 length equals 12 residues. CDR3: CASSIEREVRYF. The CDR3 bases are TGTGCCAGTAGTATAGAGAGGGAAGTAAGGTACTTC.

The J gene is TRBJ1-5, the V gene TRBV7-9; 7 bases match TRBD1. V lost 5 bases to trimming and J lost 7 bases; unmatched junction nucleotides: 5. The CDR3 sequence is 13 residues long. The germline V gene has CDR1 SEHNR and CDR2 FQNEAQ (reference sequence). The CDR3 coding sequence is TGTGCCAGCAGCCAGGGGGAGGGCCAGCCCCAGCATTTT. The encoded protein is CASSQGEGQPQHF. Combining the CDR3 with reference TRBV7-9 and TRBJ1-5 gives the whole variable domain DTGVSQNPRHKITKRGQNVTFRCDPISEHNRLYWYRQTLGQGPEFLTYFQNEAQLEKSRLLSDRFSAERPKGSFSTLEIQRTEQGDSAMYLCASSQGEGQPQHFGDGTRLSIL.

The chain has TRBV7-3 and TRBJ2-5; no clear D gene. Between the trimmed V and J ends, which lost 0 bases and 4 bases, there was a span of 6 bases. Per the germline V gene, CDR1 is SGHTA and CDR2 is FQGTGA. This CDR3 region has 13 residues. For the CDR3, the DNA is TGTGCCAGCAGCTTAACCAGGTCAGAGACCCAGTACTTC. Amino acids: CASSLTRSETQYF.

V and J are TRBV6-1 and TRBJ1-1, with 8 nucleotides matching TRBD1. Trimming at V came to 4 bases and at J to 8 bases, leaving 3 bases not matched to a gene. Germline CDR1 and CDR2: MNHNS and SASEGT. The CDR3 runs to 12 residues. The CDR3 coding sequence is TGTGCCAGCAGTGTGACAGGGGAAGAAGCTTTCTTT. The encoded protein is CASSVTGEEAFF.

This clone came up once. The chain combines TRBV5-1 with TRBJ2-1; no reliable D call. Germline V gene lookup returns CDR1 SGHRS and CDR2 YFSETQ. Trimming left V 5 bases short and J 10 bases short, with 28 bases between. The CDR3 contains 17 residues. The CDR3 DNA reads TGCGCCAGCAGTCAAACGTTGTTAACCCCTTTACAATACGAGCAGTTCTTC. Its translation: CASSQTLLTPLQYEQFF. Together with reference TRBV5-1 and TRBJ2-1, the CDR3 gives the full variable domain: KAGVTQTPRYLIKTRGQQVTLSCSPISGHRSVSWYQQTPGQGLQFLFEYFSETQRNKGNFPGRFSGRQFSNSRSEMNVSTLELGDSALYLCASSQTLLTPLQYEQFFGPGTRLTVL.

Written as DNA, the CDR3 is TGTGCCACCAACCGGGACAGCGAAGCTTTCTTT. Translated: CATNRDSEAFF. The chain is built from TRBV19 and TRBJ1-1; TRBD1 matches at 7 bases. This CDR3 is 11 amino acids long. V shed 10 bases and J 8 bases; nucleotides not matched to a gene: 7. Germline V lookup: CDR1 LNHDA, CDR2 SQIVND (reference sequence). Filled out from reference TRBV19 and TRBJ1-1, the complete variable domain reads DGGITQSPKYLFRKEGQNVTLSCEQNLNHDAMYWYRQDPGQGLRLIYYSQIVNDFQKGDIAEGYSVSREKKESFPLTVTSAQKNPTAFYLCATNRDSEAFFGQGTRLTVV.

The CDR3 loop is CASSLFGDTEAFF. CDR3 DNA: TGTGCCAGCAGTTTATTTGGGGACACTGAAGCTTTCTTT. V and J are TRBV28 and TRBJ1-1; D not certain. The CDR3 is 13 residues long. Trimming left V 1 base short and J 3 bases short, with 6 bases between. Germline CDR1 MDHEN, CDR2 SYDVKM.

The rearrangement uses TRBV6-5 and TRBJ1-1; D unresolved. CDR1 MNHEY and CDR2 SVGAGI come from the germline V gene. V was shortened by 0 bases and J by 0 bases, with 5 bases between the two germline ends. CDR3 length: 14 amino acids. Written as DNA, the CDR3 is TGTGCCAGCAGTTACTCGTCAGTGAACACTGAAGCTTTCTTT. This gives the protein CASSYSSVNTEAFF.

Comments on this clone: This specimen includes other DNA sequences encoding the same CDR3. V and J are TRBV9 and TRBJ2-1; the D is unclear. From germline, CDR1 is SGDLS and CDR2 YYNGEE. CDR3 size: 11 residues. V lost 3 bases to trimming and J lost 5 bases, with 3 bases between them. The CDR3, as DNA: TGTGCCAGCAGCGCGCACAATGAGCAGTTCTTC. It codes for CASSAHNEQFF.

The chain joins TRBV7-2 to TRBJ1-5; D is uncertain. V was trimmed by 6 bases and J by 0 bases, leaving 12 bases between them. Germline V gene data show CDR1 as SGHTA and CDR2 as FQGNSA. CDR3 size: 15 residues. DNA of the CDR3: TGTGCCAGCAGTCCACAGATCTATAGCAATCAGCCCCAGCATTTT. As protein: CASSPQIYSNQPQHF.

This chain uses TRBV4-2 with TRBJ2-7; 8 nucleotides align to TRBD2. The CDR3 has 15 residues. The junction had 10 bases not matched to a gene; V was cut back by 4 bases and J by 5 bases. CDR1 LGHNA and CDR2 YNFKEQ come from the germline V gene. CDR3 nucleotides: TGTGCCAGCAGCCTGGAAGCGGGAGCTAATCACGAGCAGTACTTC. Translating gives CASSLEAGANHEQYF.

The chain couples TRBV6-1 to TRBJ2-7; 7 nucleotides align to TRBD1. V shed 1 base, J shed 3 bases, and the junction held 3 bases outside the gene matches. This CDR3 is 14 amino acids long. CDR1 and CDR2 (germline): MNHNS, SASEGT. The CDR3 spells CASSEDRTGYEQYF. CDR3 coding DNA: TGTGCCAGCAGTGAAGATAGGACAGGCTACGAGCAGTACTTC.

This chain links TRBV7-2 with TRBJ2-4; TRBD2 aligns across 9 bases. The germline V gene encodes CDR1 SGHTA and CDR2 FQGNSA. With V trimmed by 5 bases and J by 5 bases, 10 bases remained unmatched. The CDR3 totals 16 residues. CDR3 bases: TGTGCCAGCAGCACCCGGGCCGGGACTAGCCAAAACATTCAGTACTTC. Translation: CASSTRAGTSQNIQYF.

The rearrangement links TRBV2 to TRBJ2-7, with 7 bases that match TRBD2. Germline assignment: CDR1 SNHLY and CDR2 FYNNEI. CDR3 length: 13 residues. The junction had 6 bases not matched to a gene; V was cut back by 8 bases and J by 2 bases. The CDR3 DNA reads as TGTGCCAGCGGGGGGGAGTCAACCTACGAGCAGTACTTC. Residues: CASGGESTYEQYF.